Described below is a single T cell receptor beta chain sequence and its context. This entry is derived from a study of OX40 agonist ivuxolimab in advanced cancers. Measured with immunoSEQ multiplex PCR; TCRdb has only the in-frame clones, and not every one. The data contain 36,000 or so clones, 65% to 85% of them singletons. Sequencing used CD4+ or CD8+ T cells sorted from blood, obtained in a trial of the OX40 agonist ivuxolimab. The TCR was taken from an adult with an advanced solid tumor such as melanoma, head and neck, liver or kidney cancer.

In nucleotides, the CDR3 is TGTGCCAGCAGTGATGGACAGGGGTTCGGGGAGCTGTTTTTT. It translates to CASSDGQGFGELFF. The V and J genes are TRBV6-1 and TRBJ2-2, with TRBD1 identical over 9 bases. Germline V gene data show CDR1 as MNHNS and CDR2 as SASEGT. This CDR3 spans 14 amino acids. Germline trimming cut 3 bases from V and 7 bases from J; bases unmatched to any gene: 3.